Reported below is one T cell receptor beta chain. This clone occurred once. The clone's antigen remains unknown. No much larger clone exists at a distance of one base, and base qualities are not known. This entry comes from a study of control samples from healthy donors and cancer patients (dated by TCRdb to 2020 to 2021). Library prep was done by the immunoSEQ multiplex PCR assay. TCRdb obtained this table from immuneACCESS and retained in-frame rearrangements with V and J assigned. These tables miss some clones; where compared with another copy, unresolved V genes account for less than half of the shortfall, and the remainder is unexplained. This sample gives about 130,000 clones in total; 89% of them show up just once. The ten largest account for approximately 8% of the sample. V is reduced by 1 base and J by 0 bases, leaving a spacing of 10 bases between them. The CDR3 sequence holds 16 residues, the cysteine and phenylalanine included. Only the CDR3 region is kept as DNA, spanning 48 bases read in frame from base 1. The CDR1 and CDR2 encoded by the germline V gene (reference sequence) are SEHNR and FQNEAQ.

This chain is built from TRBV7-9 and TRBJ1-3; the D segment could be TRBD1, given 5 matching bases. The specimen was PBMCs. The receptor's source is a man in his forties or fifties with head and neck cancer. At the DNA level, the sequence is TGTGCCAGCAGCTTAGGTGAGGGACTCTCTGGAAACACCATATATTTT. It translates as CASSLGEGLSGNTIYF.